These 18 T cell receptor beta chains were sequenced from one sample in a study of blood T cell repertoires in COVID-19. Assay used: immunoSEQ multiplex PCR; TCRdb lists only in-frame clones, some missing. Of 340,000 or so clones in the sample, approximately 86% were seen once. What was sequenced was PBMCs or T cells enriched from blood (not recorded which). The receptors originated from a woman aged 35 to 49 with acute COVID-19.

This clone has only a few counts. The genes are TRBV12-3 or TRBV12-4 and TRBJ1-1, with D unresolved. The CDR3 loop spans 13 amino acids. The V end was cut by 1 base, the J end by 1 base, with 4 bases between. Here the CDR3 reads CASSLDWNTEAFF. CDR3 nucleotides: TGTGCCAGCAGTTTAGACTGGAACACTGAAGCTTTCTTT.

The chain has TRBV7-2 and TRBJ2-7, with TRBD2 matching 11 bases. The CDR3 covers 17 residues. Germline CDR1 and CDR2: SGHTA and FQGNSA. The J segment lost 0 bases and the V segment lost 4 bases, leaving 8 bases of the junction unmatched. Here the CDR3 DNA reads TGTGCCAGCAGCTCGATAACTAGCGGGGGATTCTCCTACGAGCAGTACTTC. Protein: CASSSITSGGFSYEQYF. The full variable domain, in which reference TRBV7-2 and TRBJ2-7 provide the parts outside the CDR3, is GAGVSQSPSNKVTEKGKDVELRCDPISGHTALYWYRQSLGQGLEFLIYFQGNSAPDKSGLPSDRFSAERTGGSVSTLTIQRTQQEDSAVYLCASSSITSGGFSYEQYFGPGTRLTVT.

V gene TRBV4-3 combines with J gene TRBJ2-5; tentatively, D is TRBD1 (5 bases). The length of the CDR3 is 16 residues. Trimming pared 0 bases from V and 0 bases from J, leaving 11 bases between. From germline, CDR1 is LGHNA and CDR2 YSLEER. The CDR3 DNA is TGCGCCAGCAGCCAAGACTCCCCAGGGAACCAAGAGACCCAGTACTTC. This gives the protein CASSQDSPGNQETQYF.

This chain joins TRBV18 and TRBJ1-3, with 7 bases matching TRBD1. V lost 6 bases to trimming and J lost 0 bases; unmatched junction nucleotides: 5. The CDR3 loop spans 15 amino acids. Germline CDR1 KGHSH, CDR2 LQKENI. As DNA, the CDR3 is TGTGCCAGCTCGCTGGGACAGACCTCTGGAAACACCATATATTTT. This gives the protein CASSLGQTSGNTIYF. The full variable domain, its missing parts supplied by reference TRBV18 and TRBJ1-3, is NAGVMQNPRHLVRRRGQEARLRCSPMKGHSHVYWYRQLPEEGLKFMVYLQKENIIDESGMPKERFSAEFPKEGPSILRIQQVVRGDSAAYFCASSLGQTSGNTIYFGEGSWLTVV.

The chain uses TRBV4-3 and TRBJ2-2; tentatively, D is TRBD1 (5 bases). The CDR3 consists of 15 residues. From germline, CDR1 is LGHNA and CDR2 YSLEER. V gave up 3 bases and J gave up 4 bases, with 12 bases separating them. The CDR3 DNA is TGCGCCAGCAGCCAGTCAGGGATTGGCACCGGGGAGCTGTTTTTT. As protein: CASSQSGIGTGELFF.

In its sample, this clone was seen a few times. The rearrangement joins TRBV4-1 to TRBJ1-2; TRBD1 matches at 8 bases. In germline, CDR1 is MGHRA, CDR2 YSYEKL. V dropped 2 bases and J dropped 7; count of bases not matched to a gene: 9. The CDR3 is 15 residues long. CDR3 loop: CASSQPRTGRGGYTF. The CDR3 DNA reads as TGCGCCAGCAGCCAACCTCGGACAGGGCGAGGTGGCTACACCTTC.

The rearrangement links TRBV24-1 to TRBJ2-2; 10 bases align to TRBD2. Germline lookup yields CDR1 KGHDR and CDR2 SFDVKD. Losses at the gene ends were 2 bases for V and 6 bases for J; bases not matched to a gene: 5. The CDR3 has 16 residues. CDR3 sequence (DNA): TGTGCCACCAGTGATTCCAGCGGGGGGGCCTCCGGGGAGCTGTTTTTT. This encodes CATSDSSGGASGELFF.

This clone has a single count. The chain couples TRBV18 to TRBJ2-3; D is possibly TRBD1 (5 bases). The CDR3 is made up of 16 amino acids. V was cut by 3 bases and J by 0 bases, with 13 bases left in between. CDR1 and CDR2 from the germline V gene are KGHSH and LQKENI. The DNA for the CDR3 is TGTGCCAGCTCACCCATGACAGTGTCTAGCACAGATACGCAGTATTTT. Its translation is CASSPMTVSSTDTQYF.

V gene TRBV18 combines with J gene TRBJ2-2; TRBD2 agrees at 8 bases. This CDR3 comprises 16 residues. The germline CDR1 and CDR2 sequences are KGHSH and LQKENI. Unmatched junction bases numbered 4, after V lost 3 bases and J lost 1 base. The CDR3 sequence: CASSPTSGLNTGELFF. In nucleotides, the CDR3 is TGTGCCAGCTCACCTACTAGCGGCTTGAACACCGGGGAGCTGTTTTTT.

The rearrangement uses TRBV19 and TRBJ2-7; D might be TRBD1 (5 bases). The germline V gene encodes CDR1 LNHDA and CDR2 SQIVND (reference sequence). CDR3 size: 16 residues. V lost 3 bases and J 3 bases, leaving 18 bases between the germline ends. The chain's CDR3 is CASSIAGHFGYYEQYF. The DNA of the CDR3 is TGTGCCAGTAGTATTGCCGGACATTTTGGCTACTACGAGCAGTACTTC.

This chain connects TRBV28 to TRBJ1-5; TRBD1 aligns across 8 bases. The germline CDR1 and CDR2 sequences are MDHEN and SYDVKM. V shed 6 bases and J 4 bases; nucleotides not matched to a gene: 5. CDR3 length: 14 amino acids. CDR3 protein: CASRGDRGNQPQHF. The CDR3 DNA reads TGTGCCAGCAGGGGAGACAGGGGTAATCAGCCCCAGCATTTT.

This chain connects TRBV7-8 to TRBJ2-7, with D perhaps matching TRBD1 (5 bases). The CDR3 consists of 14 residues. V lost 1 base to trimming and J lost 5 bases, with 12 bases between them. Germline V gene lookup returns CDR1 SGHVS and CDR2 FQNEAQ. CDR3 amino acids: CASSLVAGIDEQYF. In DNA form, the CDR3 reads TGTGCCAGCAGCTTAGTAGCAGGGATTGACGAGCAGTACTTC.

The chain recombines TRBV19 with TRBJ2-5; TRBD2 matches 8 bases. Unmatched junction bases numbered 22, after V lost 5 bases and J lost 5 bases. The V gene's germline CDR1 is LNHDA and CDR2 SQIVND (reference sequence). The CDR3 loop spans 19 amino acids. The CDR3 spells CASSPPRDFTGGPGETQYF. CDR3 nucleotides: TGTGCCAGTAGTCCCCCCCGGGACTTTACGGGAGGGCCTGGGGAGACCCAGTACTTC. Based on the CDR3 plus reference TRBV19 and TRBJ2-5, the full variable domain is DGGITQSPKYLFRKEGQNVTLSCEQNLNHDAMYWYRQDPGQGLRLIYYSQIVNDFQKGDIAEGYSVSREKKESFPLTVTSAQKNPTAFYLCASSPPRDFTGGPGETQYFGPGTRLLVL.

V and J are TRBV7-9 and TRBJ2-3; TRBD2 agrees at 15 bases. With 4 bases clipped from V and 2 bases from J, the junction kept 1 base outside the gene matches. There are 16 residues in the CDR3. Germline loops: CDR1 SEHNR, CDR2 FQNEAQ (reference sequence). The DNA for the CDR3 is TGTGCCAGCAGCTGGACTAGCGGGAGGGCCACAGATACGCAGTATTTT. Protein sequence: CASSWTSGRATDTQYF.

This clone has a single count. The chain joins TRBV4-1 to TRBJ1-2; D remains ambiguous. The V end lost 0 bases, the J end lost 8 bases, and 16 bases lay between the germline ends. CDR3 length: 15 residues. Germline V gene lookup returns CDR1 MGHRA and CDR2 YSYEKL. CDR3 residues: CASSQDGVGARGYTF. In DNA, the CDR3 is TGCGCCAGCAGCCAAGATGGGGTGGGAGCGAGGGGCTACACCTTC.

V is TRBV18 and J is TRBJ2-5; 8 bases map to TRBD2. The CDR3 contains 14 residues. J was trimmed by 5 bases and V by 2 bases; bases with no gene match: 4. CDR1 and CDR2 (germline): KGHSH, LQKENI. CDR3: CASSPAGGLETQYF. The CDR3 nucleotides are TGTGCCAGCTCACCAGCGGGGGGTCTGGAGACCCAGTACTTC.

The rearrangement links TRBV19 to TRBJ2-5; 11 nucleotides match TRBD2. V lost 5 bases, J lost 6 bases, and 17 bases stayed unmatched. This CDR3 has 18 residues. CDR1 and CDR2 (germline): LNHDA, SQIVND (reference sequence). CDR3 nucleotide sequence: TGTGCCAGTAGTCCCCGGAAACCCATACTAGCGGGAGTAAAGACCCAGTACTTC. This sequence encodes CASSPRKPILAGVKTQYF.

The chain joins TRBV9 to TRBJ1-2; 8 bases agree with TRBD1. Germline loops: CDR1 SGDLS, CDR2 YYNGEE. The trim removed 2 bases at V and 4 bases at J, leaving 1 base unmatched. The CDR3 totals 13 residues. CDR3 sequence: CASSVDRAYGYTF. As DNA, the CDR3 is TGTGCCAGCAGCGTGGACAGGGCCTATGGCTACACCTTC.